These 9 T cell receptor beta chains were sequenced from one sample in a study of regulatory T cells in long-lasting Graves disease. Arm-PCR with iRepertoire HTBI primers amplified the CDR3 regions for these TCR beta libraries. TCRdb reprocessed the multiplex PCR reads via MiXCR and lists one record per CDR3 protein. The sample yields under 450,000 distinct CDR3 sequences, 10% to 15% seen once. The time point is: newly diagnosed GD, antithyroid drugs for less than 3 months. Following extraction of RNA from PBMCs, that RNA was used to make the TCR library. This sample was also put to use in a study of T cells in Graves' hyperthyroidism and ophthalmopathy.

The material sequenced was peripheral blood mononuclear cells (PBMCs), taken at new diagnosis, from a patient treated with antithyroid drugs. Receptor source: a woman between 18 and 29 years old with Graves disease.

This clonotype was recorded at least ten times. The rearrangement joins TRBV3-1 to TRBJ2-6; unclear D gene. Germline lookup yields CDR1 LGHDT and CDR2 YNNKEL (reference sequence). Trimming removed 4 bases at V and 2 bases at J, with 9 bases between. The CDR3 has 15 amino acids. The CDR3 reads CASSPTIAGANVLTF. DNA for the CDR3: TGTGCCAGCAGCCCCACGATTGCTGGGGCCAACGTCCTGACTTTC. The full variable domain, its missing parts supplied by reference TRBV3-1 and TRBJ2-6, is DTAVSQTPKYLVTQMGNDKSIKCEQNLGHDTMYWYKQDSKKFLKIMFSYNNKELIINETVPNRFSPKSPDKAHLNLHINSLELGDSAVYFCASSPTIAGANVLTFGAGSRLTVL.

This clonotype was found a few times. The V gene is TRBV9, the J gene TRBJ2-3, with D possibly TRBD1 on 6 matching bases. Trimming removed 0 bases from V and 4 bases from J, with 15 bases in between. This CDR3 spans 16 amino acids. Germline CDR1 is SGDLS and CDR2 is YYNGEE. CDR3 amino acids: CASSVGGTTGSDTQYF. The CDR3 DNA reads TGTGCCAGCAGCGTAGGTGGGACGACAGGTTCAGATACGCAGTATTTT.

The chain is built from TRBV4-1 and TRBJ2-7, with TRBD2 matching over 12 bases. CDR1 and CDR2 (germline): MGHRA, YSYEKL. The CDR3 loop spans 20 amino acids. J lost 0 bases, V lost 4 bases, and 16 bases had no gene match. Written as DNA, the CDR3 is TGCGCCAGCAGCCGAGACAGTCGGACTAGCGGGAACTCCCGCTCCTACGAGCAGTACTTC. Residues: CASSRDSRTSGNSRSYEQYF.

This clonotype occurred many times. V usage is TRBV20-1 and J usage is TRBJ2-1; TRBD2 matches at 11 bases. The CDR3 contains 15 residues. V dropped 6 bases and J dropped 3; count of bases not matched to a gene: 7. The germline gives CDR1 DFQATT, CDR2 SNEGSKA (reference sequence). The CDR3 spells CSAETGTSGYNEQFF. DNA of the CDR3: TGCAGTGCCGAGACCGGGACTAGCGGCTACAATGAGCAGTTCTTC.

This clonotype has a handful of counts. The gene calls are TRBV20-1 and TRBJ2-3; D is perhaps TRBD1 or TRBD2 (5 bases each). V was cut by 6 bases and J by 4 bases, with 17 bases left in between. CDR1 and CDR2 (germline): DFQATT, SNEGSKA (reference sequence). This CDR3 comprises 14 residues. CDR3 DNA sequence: TGCAGTGCCGGGGCAGGACTCTCATCAGATACGCAGTATTTT. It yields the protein CSAGAGLSSDTQYF.

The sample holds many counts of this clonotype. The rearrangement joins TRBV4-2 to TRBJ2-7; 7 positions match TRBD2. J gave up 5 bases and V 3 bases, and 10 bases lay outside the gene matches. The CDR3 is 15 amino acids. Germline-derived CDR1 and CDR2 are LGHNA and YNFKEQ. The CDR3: CASSQSLSGVDEQYF. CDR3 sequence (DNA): TGTGCCAGCAGCCAGTCCCTCAGCGGGGTAGACGAGCAGTACTTC.

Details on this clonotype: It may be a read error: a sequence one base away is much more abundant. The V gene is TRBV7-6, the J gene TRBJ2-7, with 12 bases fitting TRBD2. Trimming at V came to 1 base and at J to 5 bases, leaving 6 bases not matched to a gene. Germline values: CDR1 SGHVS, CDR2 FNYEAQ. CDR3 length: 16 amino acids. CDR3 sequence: CASSLGLAGGPHEQYF. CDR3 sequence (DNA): TGTGCCAGCAGCTTAGGGCTAGCGGGAGGGCCCCACGAGCAGTACTTC.

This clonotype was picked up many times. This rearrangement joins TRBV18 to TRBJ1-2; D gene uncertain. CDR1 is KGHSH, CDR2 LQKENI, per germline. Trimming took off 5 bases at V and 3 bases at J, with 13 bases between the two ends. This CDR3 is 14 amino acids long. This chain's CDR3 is CASSGLVGDYGYTF. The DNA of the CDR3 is TGTGCCAGCTCAGGACTAGTCGGCGACTATGGCTACACCTTC. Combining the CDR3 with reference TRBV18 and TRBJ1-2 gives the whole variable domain NAGVMQNPRHLVRRRGQEARLRCSPMKGHSHVYWYRQLPEEGLKFMVYLQKENIIDESGMPKERFSAEFPKEGPSILRIQQVVRGDSAAYFCASSGLVGDYGYTFGSGTRLTVV.

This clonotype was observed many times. The DNA for the CDR3 is TGTGCCAGCAGCTTGGGATCGTATGAGCAGTTCTTC. This sequence encodes CASSLGSYEQFF. The chain combines TRBV7-6 with TRBJ2-1; D gene uncertain. V lost 3 bases, J lost 8 bases, and 8 bases lay in between. CDR1 and CDR2 (germline): SGHVS, FNYEAQ. CDR3 size: 12 residues.